The clone carrying this T cell receptor (beta chain) was counted a single time. The sample is drawn from a study of blood T cell repertoires in COVID-19. Clones were sequenced by immunoSEQ multiplex PCR, and TCRdb holds only the in-frame ones, with some missing. The repertoire consists of 250,000 to 350,000 clones, with about 90% occurring once and the leading ten covering 2% to 3%. Germline V lookup: CDR1 MGHRA, CDR2 YSYEKL. The CDR3 length is 16 residues. V was clipped by 1 base and J by 0 bases, with 10 bases between them. J is TRBJ1-3 and V is TRBV4-1, with D maybe TRBD1 (5 bases). The specimen was peripheral blood. This receptor was obtained from a man between 18 and 29 years old with active or convalescent COVID-19. CDR3 protein: CASSQGDRPSGNTIYF. In DNA form, the CDR3 reads TGCGCCAGCAGCCAAGGAGACAGACCCTCTGGAAACACCATATATTTT.